This passage covers 9 T cell receptor beta chains from one sample sequenced in a study of human T cells and chemical hapten exposure. Time point in this sample: patch test 1, 2 weeks after DPC sensitization. Treatment of the sample: therapeutic diphenylcyclopropenone sensitization with weekly scalp DPC. Each CDR3 protein gets one entry after TCRdb re-called the RACE reads with MiXCR. The sample has about 360,000 distinct CDR3 sequences, 4.8% seen once. Sequenced material: whole blood, taken in connection with sensitization to the hapten diphenylcyclopropenone (DPC). The receptor set was obtained from a woman in her fifties or sixties with alopecia areata. Some clones in this sample may be carry-over from other donors' samples.

Ten or more counts support this clonotype. The chain has TRBV6-5 and TRBJ2-3; TRBD2 matches at 9 bases. J lost 4 bases, V lost 7 bases, and 3 bases had no gene match. Germline V CDR1 and CDR2: MNHEY, SVGAGI. The CDR3 is 13 amino acids. The CDR3: CASKASGADTQYF. CDR3 nucleotide sequence: TGTGCCAGCAAGGCTAGCGGGGCAGATACGCAGTATTTT.

This clonotype has a count of ten or more. CDR3 DNA sequence: TGTGCCAGCATCGGACAGCCGGCGGAGACCCAGTACTTC. The encoded protein is CASIGQPAETQYF. V and J are TRBV6-6 and TRBJ2-5; the D gene is possibly TRBD1 (6 bases). The CDR3 loop spans 13 amino acids. From germline, CDR1 is MNHNY and CDR2 SVGAGI (reference sequence). Trimming shortened V by 7 bases and J by 5 bases, and 14 bases separated the two germline ends.

The V call is TRBV12-3 or TRBV12-4, the J call TRBJ1-2, with 7 bases fitting TRBD1. With 8 bases clipped from V and 4 bases from J, the junction kept 7 bases outside the gene matches. This CDR3 is 13 amino acids long. The CDR3, as DNA: TGTGCCAGCTTTACGGACAGGAGCTATGGCTACACCTTC. Its protein is CASFTDRSYGYTF.

Here the CDR3 reads CATSGHQTDTQYF. The CDR3 DNA sequence: TGTGCCACCAGCGGACACCAAACAGATACGCAGTATTTT. The chain couples TRBV24-1 to TRBJ2-3; D perhaps matches TRBD1 (5 bases). Germline CDR1 and CDR2: KGHDR and SFDVKD. Trimming took 7 bases from V and 3 from J, leaving 10 bases between them. This CDR3 has 13 residues.

This chain connects TRBV5-1 to TRBJ1-2; 7 bases map to TRBD1. The germline CDR1 and CDR2 sequences are SGHRS and YFSETQ. The CDR3 is 15 residues long. Unmatched junction bases numbered 9, after V lost 4 bases and J lost 3 bases. The CDR3 bases are TGCGCCAGCAGCCTACTGCCCGGGACAGACTATGGCTACACCTTC. Residues: CASSLLPGTDYGYTF.

This clonotype was counted many times. The chain uses TRBV3-1 and TRBJ1-2, with D perhaps matching TRBD1 (5 bases). Germline loops: CDR1 LGHDT, CDR2 YNNKEL (reference sequence). V was shortened by 1 base and J by 0 bases, with 12 bases between the two germline ends. The CDR3 spans 16 residues. The CDR3 DNA reads TGTGCCAGCAGCCAAGGCCGTGGGGGAGCTAACTATGGCTACACCTTC. This codes for CASSQGRGGANYGYTF.

The V and J genes are TRBV10-1 and TRBJ2-3; the D gene is possibly TRBD1 (5 bases). V was trimmed by 4 bases and J by 5 bases, leaving 10 bases between them. This CDR3 is built from 13 residues. In germline, CDR1 is WNHNN, CDR2 SYGVQD (reference sequence). The CDR3, as DNA: TGCGCCAGCAGTGCAGGGTCCGGAGATACGCAGTATTTT. Translating gives CASSAGSGDTQYF.

The sample holds a few counts of this clonotype. The V gene is TRBV4-2, the J gene TRBJ2-5; TRBD2 matches at 8 bases. This CDR3 has 15 amino acids. The J segment lost 4 bases and the V segment lost 2 bases, leaving 6 bases of the junction unmatched. Germline V lookup: CDR1 LGHNA, CDR2 YNFKEQ. The CDR3 DNA follows: TGTGCCAGCAGCCAAACTAGCGGAGGGACAGAGACCCAGTACTTC. Encoded protein: CASSQTSGGTETQYF.

The chain combines TRBV20-1 with TRBJ2-7, with D hard to call. Germline assignment: CDR1 DFQATT and CDR2 SNEGSKA (reference sequence). The CDR3 is 13 residues long. Trimming left V 0 bases short and J 0 bases short, with 6 bases between. CDR3 sequence reads: CSAREGSSYEQYF. DNA of the CDR3: TGCAGTGCTAGAGAGGGAAGCTCCTACGAGCAGTACTTC.